The sample holds one count of the clone carrying this T cell receptor beta chain. Its antigen remains unknown. Germline CDR1 and CDR2: MNHEY and SMNVEV (reference sequence). The CDR3 runs 11 residues. Trimming removed 6 bases at V and 9 bases at J, with 9 bases between. The sample comes from a study of vaccination and CD4 T cells after COVID-19. The Oncomine TCR Beta short-read assay generated sequence data from the DNA of cultured CD4+ T cells. TCRdb reanalysed the PCR reads using MiXCR and keeps one entry per CDR3 protein. The sample contains 20,000 to 25,000 distinct CDR3 sequences, roughly 50% of which appear only once. Treatment denoted: roughly ten-day PBMC culture with coronavirus spike peptide pools or control peptides (ViraFEST assay).

Sample: CD4+ T cells from blood, cultured in vitro. V and J are TRBV27 and TRBJ2-4, with D possibly being TRBD1 (6 bases). The clonotype originates from a human donor who had recovered from COVID-19. CDR3 DNA sequence: TGTGCCAGCAGCAAAGGGGGCATTCAGTACTTC. It codes for CASSKGGIQYF.